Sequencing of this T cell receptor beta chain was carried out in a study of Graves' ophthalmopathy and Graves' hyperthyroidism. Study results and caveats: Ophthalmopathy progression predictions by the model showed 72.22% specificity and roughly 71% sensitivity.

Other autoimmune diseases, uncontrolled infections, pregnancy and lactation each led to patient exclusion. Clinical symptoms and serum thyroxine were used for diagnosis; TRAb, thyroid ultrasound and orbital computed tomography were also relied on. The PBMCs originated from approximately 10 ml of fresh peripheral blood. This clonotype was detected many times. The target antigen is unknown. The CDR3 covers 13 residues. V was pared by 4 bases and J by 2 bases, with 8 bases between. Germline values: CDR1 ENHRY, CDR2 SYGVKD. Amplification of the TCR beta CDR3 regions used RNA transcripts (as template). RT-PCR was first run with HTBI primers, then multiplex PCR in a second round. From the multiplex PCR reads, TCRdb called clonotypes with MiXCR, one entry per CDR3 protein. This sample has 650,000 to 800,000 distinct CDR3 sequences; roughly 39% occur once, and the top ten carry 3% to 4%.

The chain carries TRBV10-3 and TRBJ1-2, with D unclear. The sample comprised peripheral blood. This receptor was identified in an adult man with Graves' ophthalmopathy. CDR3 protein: CAISAGENYGYTF. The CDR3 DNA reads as TGTGCCATCAGTGCGGGAGAAAACTATGGCTACACCTTC.